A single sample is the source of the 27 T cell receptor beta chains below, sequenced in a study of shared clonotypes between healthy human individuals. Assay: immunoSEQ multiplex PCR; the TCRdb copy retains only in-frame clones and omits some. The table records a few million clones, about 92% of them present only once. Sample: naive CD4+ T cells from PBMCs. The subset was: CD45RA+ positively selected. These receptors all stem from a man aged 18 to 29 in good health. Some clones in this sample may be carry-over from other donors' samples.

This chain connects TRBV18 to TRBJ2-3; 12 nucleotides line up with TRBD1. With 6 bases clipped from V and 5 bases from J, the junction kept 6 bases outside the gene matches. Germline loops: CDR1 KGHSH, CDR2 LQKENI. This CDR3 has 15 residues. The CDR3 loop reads CASSPGTGGGDTQYF. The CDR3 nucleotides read TGTGCCAGCTCTCCTGGGACAGGGGGCGGAGATACGCAGTATTTT.

The CDR3 region has the DNA TGTGCCATCAGTGAGCTCAGGGGCAGCTCCTACGAGCAGTACTTC. Its translation: CAISELRGSSYEQYF. The rearrangement links TRBV10-3 to TRBJ2-7, with a possible D match to TRBD1 (6 bases). This CDR3 is built from 15 residues. V was pared by 2 bases and J by 0 bases, with 11 bases between. Looked up from germline, CDR1 is ENHRY and CDR2 is SYGVKD.

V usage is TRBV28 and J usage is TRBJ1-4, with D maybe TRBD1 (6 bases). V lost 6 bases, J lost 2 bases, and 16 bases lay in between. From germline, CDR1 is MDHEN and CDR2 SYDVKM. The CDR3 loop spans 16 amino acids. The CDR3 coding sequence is TGTGCCAGCAGCCCCCCGGACAGTCGTACTAATGAAAAACTGTTTTTT. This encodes CASSPPDSRTNEKLFF.

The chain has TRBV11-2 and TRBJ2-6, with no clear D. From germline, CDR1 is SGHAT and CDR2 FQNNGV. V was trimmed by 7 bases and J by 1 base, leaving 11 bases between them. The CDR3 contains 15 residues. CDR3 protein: CASTAEGSGANVLTF. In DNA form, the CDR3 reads TGTGCCAGCACCGCTGAAGGGTCTGGGGCCAACGTCCTGACTTTC.

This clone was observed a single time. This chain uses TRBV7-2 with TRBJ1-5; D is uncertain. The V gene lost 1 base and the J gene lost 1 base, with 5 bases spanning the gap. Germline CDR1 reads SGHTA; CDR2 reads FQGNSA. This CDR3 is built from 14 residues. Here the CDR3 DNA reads TGTGCCAGCAGCTTAGTAACGAGCAATCAGCCCCAGCATTTT. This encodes CASSLVTSNQPQHF.

Here the CDR3 reads CAITRQGGEKLFF. For the CDR3, the DNA is TGTGCCATCACGCGACAGGGTGGTGAAAAACTGTTTTTT. The rearrangement links TRBV10-3 to TRBJ1-4; 7 bases are shared with TRBD1. Trimming cost V 7 bases and J 7 bases; bases outside gene matches: 6. This CDR3 region has 13 residues. Germline CDR1 reads ENHRY; CDR2 reads SYGVKD.

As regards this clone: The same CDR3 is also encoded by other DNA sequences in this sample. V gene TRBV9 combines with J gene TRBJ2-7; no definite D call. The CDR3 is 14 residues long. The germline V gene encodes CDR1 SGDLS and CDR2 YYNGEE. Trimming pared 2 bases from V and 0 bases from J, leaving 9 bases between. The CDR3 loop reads CASSVGRISYEQYF. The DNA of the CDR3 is TGTGCCAGCAGCGTTGGACGAATCTCCTACGAGCAGTACTTC.

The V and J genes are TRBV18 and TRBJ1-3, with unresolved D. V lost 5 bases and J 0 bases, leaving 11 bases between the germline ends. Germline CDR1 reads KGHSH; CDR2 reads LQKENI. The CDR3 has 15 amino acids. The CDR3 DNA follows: TGTGCCAGCTCAAGAACAGTGACCTCTGGAAACACCATATATTTT. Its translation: CASSRTVTSGNTIYF.

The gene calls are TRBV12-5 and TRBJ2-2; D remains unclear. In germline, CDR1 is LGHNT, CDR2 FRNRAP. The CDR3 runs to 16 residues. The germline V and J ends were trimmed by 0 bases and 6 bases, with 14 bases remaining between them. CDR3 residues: CASGLVLGGAPGELFF. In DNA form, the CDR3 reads TGTGCTAGTGGTTTGGTACTGGGCGGCGCCCCCGGGGAGCTGTTTTTT.

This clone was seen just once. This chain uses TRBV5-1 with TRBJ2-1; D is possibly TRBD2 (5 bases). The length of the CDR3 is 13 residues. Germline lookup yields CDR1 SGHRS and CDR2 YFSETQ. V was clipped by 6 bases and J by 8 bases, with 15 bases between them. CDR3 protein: CASTRTPGDEQFF. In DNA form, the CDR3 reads TGCGCCAGCACCAGGACGCCCGGGGATGAGCAGTTCTTC.

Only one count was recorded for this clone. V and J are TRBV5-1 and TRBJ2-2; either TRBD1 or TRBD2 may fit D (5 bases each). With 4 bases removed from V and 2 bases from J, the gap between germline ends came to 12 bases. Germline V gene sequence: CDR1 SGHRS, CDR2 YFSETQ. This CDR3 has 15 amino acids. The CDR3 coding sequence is TGCGCCAGCAGCACGATGGGGGTAAACACCGGGGAGCTGTTTTTT. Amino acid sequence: CASSTMGVNTGELFF. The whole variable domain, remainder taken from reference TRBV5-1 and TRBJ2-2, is KAGVTQTPRYLIKTRGQQVTLSCSPISGHRSVSWYQQTPGQGLQFLFEYFSETQRNKGNFPGRFSGRQFSNSRSEMNVSTLELGDSALYLCASSTMGVNTGELFFGEGSRLTVL.

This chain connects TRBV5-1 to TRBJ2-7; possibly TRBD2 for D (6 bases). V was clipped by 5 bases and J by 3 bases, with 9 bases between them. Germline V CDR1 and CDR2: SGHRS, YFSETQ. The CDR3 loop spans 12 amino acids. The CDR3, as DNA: TGCGCCAGCAGTGCGGGATACTACGAGCAGTACTTC. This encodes CASSAGYYEQYF.

CDR3 DNA: TGCGCCAGCAGTCCCTCCCGGGGGGAGACCCAGTACTTC. Amino acids: CASSPSRGETQYF. The V call is TRBV10-1, the J call TRBJ2-5, with D perhaps matching TRBD2 (6 bases). Trimming pared 5 bases from V and 5 bases from J, leaving 12 bases between. The CDR3 consists of 13 residues. The germline CDR1 and CDR2 sequences are WNHNN and SYGVQD (reference sequence).

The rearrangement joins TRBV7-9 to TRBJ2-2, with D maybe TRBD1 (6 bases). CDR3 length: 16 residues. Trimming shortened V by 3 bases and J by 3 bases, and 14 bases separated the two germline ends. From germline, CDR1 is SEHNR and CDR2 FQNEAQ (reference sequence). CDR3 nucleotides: TGTGCCAGCAGCTTCCCACAGGGAAGTTACACCGGGGAGCTGTTTTTT. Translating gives CASSFPQGSYTGELFF.

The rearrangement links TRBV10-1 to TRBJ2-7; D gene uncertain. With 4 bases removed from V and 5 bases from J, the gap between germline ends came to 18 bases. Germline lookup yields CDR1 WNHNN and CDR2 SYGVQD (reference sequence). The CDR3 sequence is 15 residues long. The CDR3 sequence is CASSGSKTKGDEQYF. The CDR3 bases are TGCGCCAGCAGTGGGTCCAAGACGAAGGGCGACGAGCAGTACTTC.

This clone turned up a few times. The CDR3 DNA reads TGTGCCAGTCCGGGCCCTGGCAATCAGCCCCAGCATTTT. Protein sequence: CASPGPGNQPQHF. V usage is TRBV6-5 and J usage is TRBJ1-5; D gene uncertain. The CDR3 extends over 13 amino acids. Germline V gives CDR1 MNHEY, CDR2 SVGAGI. V was pared by 9 bases and J by 2 bases, with 11 bases between.

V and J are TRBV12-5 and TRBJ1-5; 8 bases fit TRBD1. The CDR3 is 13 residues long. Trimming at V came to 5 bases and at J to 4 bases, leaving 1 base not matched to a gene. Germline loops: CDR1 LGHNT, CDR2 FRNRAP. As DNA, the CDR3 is TGTGCTAGTGGTAACAGGGGGAATCAGCCCCAGCATTTT. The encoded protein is CASGNRGNQPQHF. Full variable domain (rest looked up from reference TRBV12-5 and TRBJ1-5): DARVTQTPRHKVTEMGQEVTMRCQPILGHNTVFWYRQTMMQGLELLAYFRNRAPLDDSGMPKDRFSAEMPDATLATLKIQPSEPRDSAVYFCASGNRGNQPQHFGDGTRLSIL.

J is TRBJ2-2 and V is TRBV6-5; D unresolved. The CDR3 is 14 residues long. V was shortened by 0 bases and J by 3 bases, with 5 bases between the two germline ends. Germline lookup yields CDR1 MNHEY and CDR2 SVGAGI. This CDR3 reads CASSYSPDTGELFF. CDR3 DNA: TGTGCCAGCAGTTACTCCCCGGACACCGGGGAGCTGTTTTTT.

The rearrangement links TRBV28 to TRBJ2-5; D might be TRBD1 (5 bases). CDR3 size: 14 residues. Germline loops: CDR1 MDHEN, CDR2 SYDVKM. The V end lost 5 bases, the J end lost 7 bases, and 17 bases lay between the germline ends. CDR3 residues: CASSMSGASGTQYF. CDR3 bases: TGTGCCAGCAGTATGTCTGGGGCGTCAGGGACCCAGTACTTC.

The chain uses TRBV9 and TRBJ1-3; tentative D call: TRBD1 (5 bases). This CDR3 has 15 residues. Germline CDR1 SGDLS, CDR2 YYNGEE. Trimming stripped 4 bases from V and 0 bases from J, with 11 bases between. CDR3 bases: TGTGCCAGCAGCCCACGAGGGGACTCTGGAAACACCATATATTTT. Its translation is CASSPRGDSGNTIYF.

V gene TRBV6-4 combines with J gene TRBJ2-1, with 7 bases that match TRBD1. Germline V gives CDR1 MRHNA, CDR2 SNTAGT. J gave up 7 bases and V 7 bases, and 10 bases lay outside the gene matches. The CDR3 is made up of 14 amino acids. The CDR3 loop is CASTVDREINEQFF. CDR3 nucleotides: TGTGCCAGCACCGTCGACAGGGAGATAAATGAGCAGTTCTTC.

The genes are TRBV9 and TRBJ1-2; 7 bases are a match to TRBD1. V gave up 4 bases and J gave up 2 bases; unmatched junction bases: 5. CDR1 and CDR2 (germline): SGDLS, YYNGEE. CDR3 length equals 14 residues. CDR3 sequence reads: CASSTQGGNYGYTF. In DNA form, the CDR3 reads TGTGCCAGCAGCACGCAGGGGGGGAACTATGGCTACACCTTC.

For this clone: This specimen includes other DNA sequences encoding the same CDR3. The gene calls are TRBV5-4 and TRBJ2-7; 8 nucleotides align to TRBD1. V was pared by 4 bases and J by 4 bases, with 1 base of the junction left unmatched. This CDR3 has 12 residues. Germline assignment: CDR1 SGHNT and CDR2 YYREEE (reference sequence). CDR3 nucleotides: TGTGCCAGCAGCCGGACAGGGTACGAGCAGTACTTC. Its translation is CASSRTGYEQYF.

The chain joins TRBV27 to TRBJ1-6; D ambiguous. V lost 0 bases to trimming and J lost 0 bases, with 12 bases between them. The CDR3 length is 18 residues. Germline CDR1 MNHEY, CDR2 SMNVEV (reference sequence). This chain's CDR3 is CASSLSRQTSSYNSPLHF. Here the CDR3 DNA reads TGTGCCAGCAGTTTATCGAGGCAGACCAGCTCCTATAATTCACCCCTCCACTTT.

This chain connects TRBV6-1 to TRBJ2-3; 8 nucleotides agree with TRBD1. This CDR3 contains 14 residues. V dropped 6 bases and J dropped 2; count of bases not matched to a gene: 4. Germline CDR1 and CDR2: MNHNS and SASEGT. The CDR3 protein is CASSPGGITDTQYF. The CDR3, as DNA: TGTGCCAGCAGCCCAGGGGGCATCACAGATACGCAGTATTTT.

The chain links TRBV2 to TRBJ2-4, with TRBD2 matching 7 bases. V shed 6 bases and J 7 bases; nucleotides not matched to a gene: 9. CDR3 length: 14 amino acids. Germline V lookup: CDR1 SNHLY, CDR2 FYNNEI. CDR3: CASSLIIAGNIQYF. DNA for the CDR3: TGTGCCAGCAGCCTGATAATAGCGGGCAACATTCAGTACTTC.

CDR3 loop: CASSPRGAENTGELFF. The CDR3 nucleotides are TGTGCCAGCAGCCCCCGGGGAGCAGAGAATACCGGGGAGCTGTTTTTT. This rearrangement joins TRBV11-3 to TRBJ2-2; weak D call: TRBD2 (5 bases). V lost 5 bases and J lost 5, with 18 bases in between. The germline gives CDR1 SGHNT, CDR2 YENEEA. The CDR3 extends over 16 amino acids.